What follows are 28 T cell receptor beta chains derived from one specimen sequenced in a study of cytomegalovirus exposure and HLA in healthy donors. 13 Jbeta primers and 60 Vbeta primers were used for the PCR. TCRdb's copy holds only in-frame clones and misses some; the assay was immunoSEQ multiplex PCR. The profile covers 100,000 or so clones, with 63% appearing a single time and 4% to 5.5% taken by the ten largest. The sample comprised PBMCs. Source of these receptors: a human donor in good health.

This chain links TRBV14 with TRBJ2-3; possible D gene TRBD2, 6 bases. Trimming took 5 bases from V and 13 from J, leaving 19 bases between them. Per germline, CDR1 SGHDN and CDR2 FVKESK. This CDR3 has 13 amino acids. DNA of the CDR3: TGTGCCAGCAGCTACCAAGGTGGAGGGGTAAAGTATTTT. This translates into CASSYQGGGVKYF.

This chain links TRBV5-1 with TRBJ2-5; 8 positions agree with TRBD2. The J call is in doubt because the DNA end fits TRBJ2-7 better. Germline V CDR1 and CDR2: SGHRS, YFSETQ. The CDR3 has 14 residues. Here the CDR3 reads CASSFAGGGYEQYF. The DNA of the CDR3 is TGCGCCAGCAGCTTCGCGGGAGGCGGGTACGAGCAGTACTTC.

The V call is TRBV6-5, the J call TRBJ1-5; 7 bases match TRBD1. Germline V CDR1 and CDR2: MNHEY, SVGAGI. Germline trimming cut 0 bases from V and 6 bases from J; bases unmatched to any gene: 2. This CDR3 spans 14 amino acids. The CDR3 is CASSYSTGTQPQHF. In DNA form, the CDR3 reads TGTGCCAGCAGTTACTCGACAGGGACTCAGCCCCAGCATTTT.

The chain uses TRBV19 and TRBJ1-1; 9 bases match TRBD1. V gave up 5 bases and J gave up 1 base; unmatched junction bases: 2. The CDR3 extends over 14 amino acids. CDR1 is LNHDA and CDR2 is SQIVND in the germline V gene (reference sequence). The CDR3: CASSWTGANTEAFF. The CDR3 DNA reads TGTGCCAGTAGTTGGACAGGGGCGAACACTGAAGCTTTCTTT.

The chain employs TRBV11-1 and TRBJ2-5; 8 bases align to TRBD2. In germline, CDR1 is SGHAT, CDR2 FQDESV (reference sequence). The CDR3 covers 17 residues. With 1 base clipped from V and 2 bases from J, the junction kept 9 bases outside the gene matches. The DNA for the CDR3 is TGTGCCAGCAGCTTAGGAATAGCGGGACGCCGACAAGAGACCCAGTACTTC. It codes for CASSLGIAGRRQETQYF.

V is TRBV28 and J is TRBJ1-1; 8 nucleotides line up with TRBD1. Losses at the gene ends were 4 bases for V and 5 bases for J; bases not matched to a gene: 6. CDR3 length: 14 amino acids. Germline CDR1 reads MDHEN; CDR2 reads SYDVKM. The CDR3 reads CASSSAWDRTEAFF. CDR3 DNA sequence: TGTGCCAGCAGTTCTGCCTGGGACAGGACTGAAGCTTTCTTT.

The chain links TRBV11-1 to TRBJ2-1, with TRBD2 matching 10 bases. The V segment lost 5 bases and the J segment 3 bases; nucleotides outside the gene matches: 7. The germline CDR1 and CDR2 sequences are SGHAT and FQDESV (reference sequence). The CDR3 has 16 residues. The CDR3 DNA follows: TGTGCCAGCAGCCCGGATAGCGGGAGGATCTACAATGAGCAGTTCTTC. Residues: CASSPDSGRIYNEQFF.

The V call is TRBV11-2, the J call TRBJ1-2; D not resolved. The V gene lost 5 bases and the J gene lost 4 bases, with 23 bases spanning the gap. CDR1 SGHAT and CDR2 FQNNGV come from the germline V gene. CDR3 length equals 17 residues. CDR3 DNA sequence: TGTGCCAGCAGCCCCATTGTGGGCCACCGGGGTACCTATGGCTACACCTTC. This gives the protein CASSPIVGHRGTYGYTF.

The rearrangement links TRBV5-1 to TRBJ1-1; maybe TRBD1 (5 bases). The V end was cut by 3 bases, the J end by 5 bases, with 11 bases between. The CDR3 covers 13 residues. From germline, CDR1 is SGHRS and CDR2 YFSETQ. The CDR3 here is CASSSPGGTEAFF. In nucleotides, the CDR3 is TGCGCCAGCAGCTCCCCCGGGGGTACTGAAGCTTTCTTT.

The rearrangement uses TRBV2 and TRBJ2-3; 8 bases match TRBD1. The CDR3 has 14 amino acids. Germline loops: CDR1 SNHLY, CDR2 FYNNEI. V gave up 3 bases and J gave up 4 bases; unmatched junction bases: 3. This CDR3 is CASSEGQAPDTQYF. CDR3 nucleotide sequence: TGTGCCAGCAGTGAGGGACAGGCTCCAGATACGCAGTATTTT.

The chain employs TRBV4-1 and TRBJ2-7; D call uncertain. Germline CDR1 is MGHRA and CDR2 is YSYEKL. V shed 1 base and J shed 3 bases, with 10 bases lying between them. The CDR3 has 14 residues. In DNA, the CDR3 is TGCGCCAGCAGCCAAGTTGTGACAATCTACGAGCAGTACTTC. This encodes CASSQVVTIYEQYF.

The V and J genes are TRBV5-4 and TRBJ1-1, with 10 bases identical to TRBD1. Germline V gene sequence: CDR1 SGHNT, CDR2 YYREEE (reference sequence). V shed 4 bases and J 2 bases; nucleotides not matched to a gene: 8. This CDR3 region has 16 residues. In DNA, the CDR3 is TGTGCCAGCAGCCCGGCCGACAGGGGGCTTAACACTGAAGCTTTCTTT. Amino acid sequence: CASSPADRGLNTEAFF.

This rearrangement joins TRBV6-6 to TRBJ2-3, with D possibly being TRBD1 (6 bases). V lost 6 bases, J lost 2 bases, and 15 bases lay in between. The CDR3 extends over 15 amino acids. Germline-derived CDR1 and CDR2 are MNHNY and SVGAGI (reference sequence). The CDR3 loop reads CASRDPGQPTDTQYF. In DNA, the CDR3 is TGTGCCAGCAGAGACCCGGGACAACCCACAGATACGCAGTATTTT.

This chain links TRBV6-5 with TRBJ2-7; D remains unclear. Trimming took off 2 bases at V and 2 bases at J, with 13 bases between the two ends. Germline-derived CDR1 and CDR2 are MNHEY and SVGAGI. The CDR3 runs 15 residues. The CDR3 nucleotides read TGTGCCAGCAGTTACGCTTCCCCGGAGCCCTACGAGCAGTACTTC. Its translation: CASSYASPEPYEQYF.

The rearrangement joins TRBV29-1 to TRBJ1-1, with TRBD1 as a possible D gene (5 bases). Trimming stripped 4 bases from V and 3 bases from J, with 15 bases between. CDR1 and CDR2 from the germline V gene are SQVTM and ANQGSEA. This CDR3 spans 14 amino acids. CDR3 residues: CSVAAGGEYTEAFF. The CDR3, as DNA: TGCAGCGTTGCCGCCGGGGGGGAGTACACTGAAGCTTTCTTT.

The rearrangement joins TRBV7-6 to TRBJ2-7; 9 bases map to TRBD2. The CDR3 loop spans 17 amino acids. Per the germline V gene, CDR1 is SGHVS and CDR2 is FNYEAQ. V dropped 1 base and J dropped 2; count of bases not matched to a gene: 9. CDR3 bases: TGTGCCAGCAGCTTAGAGTCGTCGGGACTAGCAGCCTACGAGCAGTACTTC. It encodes CASSLESSGLAAYEQYF.

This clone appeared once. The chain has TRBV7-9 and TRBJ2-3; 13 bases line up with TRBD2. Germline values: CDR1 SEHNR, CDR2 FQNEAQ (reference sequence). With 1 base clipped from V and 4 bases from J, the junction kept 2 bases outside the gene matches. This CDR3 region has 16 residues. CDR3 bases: TGTGCCAGCAGCTTAGGGACTAGCGGGAGCGCAGATACGCAGTATTTT. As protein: CASSLGTSGSADTQYF.

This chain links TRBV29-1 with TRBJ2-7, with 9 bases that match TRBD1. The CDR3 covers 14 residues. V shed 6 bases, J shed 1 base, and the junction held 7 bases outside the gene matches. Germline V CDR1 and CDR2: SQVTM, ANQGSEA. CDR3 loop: CSVQAGQGSYEQYF. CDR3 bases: TGCAGCGTGCAGGCGGGACAGGGATCCTACGAGCAGTACTTC.

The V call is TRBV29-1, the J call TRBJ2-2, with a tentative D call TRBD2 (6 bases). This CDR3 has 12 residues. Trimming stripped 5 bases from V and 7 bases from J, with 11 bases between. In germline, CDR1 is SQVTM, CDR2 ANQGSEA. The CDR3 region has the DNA TGCAGCGTTTTCCTGACTAGCGGGGAGCTGTTTTTT. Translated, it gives CSVFLTSGELFF.

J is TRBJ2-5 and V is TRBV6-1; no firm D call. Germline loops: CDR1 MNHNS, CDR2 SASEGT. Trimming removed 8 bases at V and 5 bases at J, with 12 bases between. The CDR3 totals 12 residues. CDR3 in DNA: TGTGCCAGCCAAAGGCGGCCTGAGACCCAGTACTTC. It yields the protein CASQRRPETQYF.

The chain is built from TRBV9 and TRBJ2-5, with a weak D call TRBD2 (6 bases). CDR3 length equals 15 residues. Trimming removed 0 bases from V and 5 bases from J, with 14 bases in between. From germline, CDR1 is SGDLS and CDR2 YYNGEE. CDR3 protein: CASSVVGGWGETQYF. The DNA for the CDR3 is TGTGCCAGCAGCGTAGTGGGGGGATGGGGGGAGACCCAGTACTTC. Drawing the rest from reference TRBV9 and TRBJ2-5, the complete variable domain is DSGVTQTPKHLITATGQRVTLRCSPRSGDLSVYWYQQSLDQGLQFLIQYYNGEERAKGNILERFSAQQFPDLHSELNLSSLELGDSALYFCASSVVGGWGETQYFGPGTRLLVL.

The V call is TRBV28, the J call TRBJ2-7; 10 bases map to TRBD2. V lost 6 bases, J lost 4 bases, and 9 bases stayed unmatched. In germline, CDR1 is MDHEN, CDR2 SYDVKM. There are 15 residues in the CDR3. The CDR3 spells CASSPEGAGGYEQYF. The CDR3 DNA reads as TGTGCCAGCAGCCCCGAGGGAGCGGGAGGGTACGAGCAGTACTTC. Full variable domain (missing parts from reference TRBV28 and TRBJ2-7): DVKVTQSSRYLVKRTGEKVFLECVQDMDHENMFWYRQDPGLGLRLIYFSYDVKMKEKGDIPEGYSVSREKKERFSLILESASTNQTSMYLCASSPEGAGGYEQYFGPGTRLTVT.

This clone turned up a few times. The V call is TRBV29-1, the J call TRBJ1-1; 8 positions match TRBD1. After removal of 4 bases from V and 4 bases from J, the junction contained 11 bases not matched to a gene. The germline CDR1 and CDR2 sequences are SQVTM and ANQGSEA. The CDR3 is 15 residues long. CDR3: CSVAPPRGQGTEAFF. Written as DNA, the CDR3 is TGCAGCGTTGCCCCCCCCAGGGGGCAAGGCACTGAAGCTTTCTTT.

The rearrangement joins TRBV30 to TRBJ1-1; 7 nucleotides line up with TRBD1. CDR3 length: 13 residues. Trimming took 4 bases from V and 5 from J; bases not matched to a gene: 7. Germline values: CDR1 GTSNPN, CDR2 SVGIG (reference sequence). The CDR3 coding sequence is TGTGCCTGGACTTTGACAGGGTGGACTGAAGCTTTCTTT. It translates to CAWTLTGWTEAFF.

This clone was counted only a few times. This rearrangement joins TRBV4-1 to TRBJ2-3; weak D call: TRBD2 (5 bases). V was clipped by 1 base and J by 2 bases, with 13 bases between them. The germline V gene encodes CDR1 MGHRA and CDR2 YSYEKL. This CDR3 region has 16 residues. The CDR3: CASSQVHSGYTDTQYF. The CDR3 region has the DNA TGCGCCAGCAGCCAAGTCCACTCGGGGTACACAGATACGCAGTATTTT.

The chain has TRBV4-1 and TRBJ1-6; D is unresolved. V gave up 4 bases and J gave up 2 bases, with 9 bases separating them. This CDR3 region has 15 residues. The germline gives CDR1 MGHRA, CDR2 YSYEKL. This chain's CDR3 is CASSRDGAYNSPLHF. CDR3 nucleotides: TGCGCCAGCAGCCGAGATGGAGCCTATAATTCACCCCTCCACTTT.

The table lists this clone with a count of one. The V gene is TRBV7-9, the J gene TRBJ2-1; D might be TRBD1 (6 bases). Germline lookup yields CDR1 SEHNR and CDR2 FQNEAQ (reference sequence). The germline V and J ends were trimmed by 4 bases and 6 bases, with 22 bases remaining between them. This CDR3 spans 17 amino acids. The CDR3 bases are TGTGCCAGCAGCTCGACCTCTGGGGGCGGAATGCGCAATGAGCAGTTCTTC. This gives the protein CASSSTSGGGMRNEQFF.

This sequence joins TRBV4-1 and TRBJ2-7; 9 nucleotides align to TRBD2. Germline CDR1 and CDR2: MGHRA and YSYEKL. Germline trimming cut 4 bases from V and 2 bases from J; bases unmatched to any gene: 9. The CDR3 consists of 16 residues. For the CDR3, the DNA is TGCGCCAGCAGCCCCGCAAGCGGGAGGCTTACCTACGAGCAGTACTTC. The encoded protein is CASSPASGRLTYEQYF.